Listed here are 27 T cell receptor beta chains from one sample, sequenced in a study of shared clonotypes between healthy human individuals (dated by TCRdb to the early 2020s). Library preparation was by the immunoSEQ multiplex PCR assay. TCRdb retrieved this table from immuneACCESS and kept in-frame rearrangements only. Not all clones are present; in checked studies, unresolved V genes account for under half, and no reason is known for the remainder. In this sample the table shows a few million clones, approximately 92% of which occur a single time. The ten largest clonotypes hold under 0.15% of the sample. The sample comprised naive CD4+ T cells sorted from blood. This sample's cell subset or site label indicates: CD45RA+ positively selected. These receptors came from a man between 18 and 35 years old in good health.

The rearrangement joins TRBV30 to TRBJ1-1, with TRBD1 identical over 9 bases. Trimming cost V 2 bases and J 2 bases; bases outside gene matches: 6. Per the germline V gene, CDR1 is GTSNPN and CDR2 is SVGIG (reference sequence). There are 15 residues in the CDR3. The CDR3 nucleotides read TGTGCCTGGAGTACATGGACAGGGGTAAACACTGAAGCTTTCTTT. It codes for CAWSTWTGVNTEAFF.

This sequence joins TRBV15 and TRBJ2-7; D uncertain. Per the germline V gene, CDR1 is LNHNV and CDR2 is YYDKDF (reference sequence). This CDR3 is built from 12 residues. V gave up 5 bases and J gave up 6 bases, with 11 bases separating them. The CDR3, as DNA: TGTGCCACCAGCCTCCCATACAGCGAGCAGTACTTC. As protein: CATSLPYSEQYF.

This chain connects TRBV29-1 to TRBJ2-4; the match to TRBD1 covers 8 bases. After removal of 7 bases from V and 7 bases from J, the junction contained 9 bases not matched to a gene. The germline V gene has CDR1 SQVTM and CDR2 ANQGSEA. The CDR3 has 13 amino acids. The CDR3 region is CSATLGTGNIQYF. The CDR3, as DNA: TGCAGCGCCACCCTCGGGACAGGCAACATTCAGTACTTC.

This rearrangement joins TRBV16 to TRBJ1-1, with D perhaps matching TRBD1 (5 bases). Germline values: CDR1 KGHSY, CDR2 FQNENV. The V gene lost 5 bases and the J gene lost 3 bases, with 22 bases spanning the gap. The CDR3 runs 17 residues. The CDR3 reads CASSEYTGSGRDTEAFF. In nucleotides, the CDR3 is TGTGCCAGCAGCGAATACACCGGCTCAGGCAGGGACACTGAAGCTTTCTTT. The full variable domain, rest sourced from reference TRBV16 and TRBJ1-1, is GEEVAQTPKHLVRGEGQKAKLYCAPIKGHSYVFWYQQVLKNEFKFLISFQNENVFDETGMPKERFSAKCLPNSPCSLEIQATKLEDSAVYFCASSEYTGSGRDTEAFFGQGTRLTVV.

This clone was seen once. The chain is built from TRBV5-4 and TRBJ1-2; 10 bases align to TRBD1. The CDR3 sequence is 14 residues long. V lost 4 bases, J lost 5 bases, and 5 bases stayed unmatched. In germline, CDR1 is SGHNT, CDR2 YYREEE (reference sequence). The CDR3 sequence: CASSLGQGVYGYTF. CDR3 bases: TGTGCCAGCAGCCTAGGACAGGGGGTATATGGCTACACCTTC.

This clone came up once. Other nucleotide sequences from this sample produce the same CDR3. CDR3 in amino acids: CAISDGQGSYEQYF. The CDR3 DNA is TGTGCCATCAGTGATGGACAGGGGAGCTACGAGCAGTACTTC. The chain combines TRBV10-3 with TRBJ2-7; TRBD1 aligns across 9 bases. J was trimmed by 3 bases and V by 3 bases; bases with no gene match: 3. CDR1 is ENHRY and CDR2 is SYGVKD in the germline V gene. The CDR3 totals 14 residues.

The chain joins TRBV11-3 to TRBJ2-1; TRBD2 might be the D (6 bases). The CDR3 runs to 15 residues. V was pared by 5 bases and J by 1 base, with 12 bases between. Germline loops: CDR1 SGHNT, CDR2 YENEEA. This CDR3 reads CASSPGSGSYNEQFF. In DNA, the CDR3 is TGTGCCAGCAGCCCCGGCAGCGGGTCCTACAATGAGCAGTTCTTC.

V gene TRBV12-2 combines with J gene TRBJ1-4. TRBV12-2 is a documented pseudogene. The CDR3 is 13 residues long. For the CDR3, the DNA is TGTGCAAGTCGCCGGGGACGCGGCGAAAAACTGTTTTTT. Its translation: CASRRGRGEKLFF.

This clone was counted once. The chain has TRBV5-4 and TRBJ2-1, with 12 nucleotides matching TRBD2. The CDR3 is 16 amino acids. V trimming: 2 bases; J trimming: 5 bases; junction bases outside the gene matches: 5. From germline, CDR1 is SGHNT and CDR2 YYREEE (reference sequence). The CDR3 DNA is TGTGCCAGCAGCTTCACTAGCGGGGGGTCCAACAATGAGCAGTTCTTC. It translates to CASSFTSGGSNNEQFF.

V gene TRBV5-1 combines with J gene TRBJ2-1; 11 nucleotides line up with TRBD2. Germline lookup yields CDR1 SGHRS and CDR2 YFSETQ. The ends lost 4 bases at V and 4 bases at J; junction bases unmatched: 4. This CDR3 is built from 15 residues. The CDR3 here is CASSPGLAVYNEQFF. DNA for the CDR3: TGCGCCAGCAGCCCGGGACTAGCGGTTTACAATGAGCAGTTCTTC.

The chain couples TRBV10-3 to TRBJ1-4; D uncertain. The V end was cut by 10 bases, the J end by 8 bases, with 17 bases between. Per the germline V gene, CDR1 is ENHRY and CDR2 is SYGVKD. The CDR3 has 13 residues. The CDR3 DNA sequence: TGTGCCACCAAAGTGGGAGTCAGGGAAAAACTGTTTTTT. Translating gives CATKVGVREKLFF.

The rearrangement links TRBV6-1 to TRBJ2-1, with 12 bases fitting TRBD1. The CDR3 sequence is 18 residues long. Germline V CDR1 and CDR2: MNHNS, SASEGT. V shed 4 bases and J 3 bases; nucleotides not matched to a gene: 10. The CDR3 DNA sequence: TGTGCCAGCAGTGCCGGGACAGGGGGCTCTGGCGGCTACAATGAGCAGTTCTTC. Translating gives CASSAGTGGSGGYNEQFF.

J is TRBJ2-1 and V is TRBV4-1, with D uncertain. Trimming took off 1 base at V and 0 bases at J, with 16 bases between the two ends. Germline assignment: CDR1 MGHRA and CDR2 YSYEKL. This CDR3 has 18 residues. The CDR3 loop reads CASSQAPPQESSYNEQFF. DNA of the CDR3: TGCGCCAGCAGCCAAGCTCCACCCCAGGAGAGCTCCTACAATGAGCAGTTCTTC.

In this sample, this clone turned up once. The J gene is TRBJ1-5, the V gene TRBV28, with 8 bases lining up with TRBD1. Germline V lookup: CDR1 MDHEN, CDR2 SYDVKM. The V segment lost 4 bases and the J segment 3 bases; nucleotides outside the gene matches: 11. The CDR3 runs 17 residues. The CDR3 spells CASSSRRQGPYNQPQHF. The CDR3 region has the DNA TGTGCCAGCAGTTCTAGGCGACAGGGGCCATACAATCAGCCCCAGCATTTT.

The rearrangement joins TRBV29-1 to TRBJ2-3; 10 positions match TRBD1. V lost 3 bases to trimming and J lost 3 bases; unmatched junction nucleotides: 6. Germline assignment: CDR1 SQVTM and CDR2 ANQGSEA. CDR3 length equals 15 residues. The CDR3 here is CSVDASGQGTDTQYF. CDR3 bases: TGCAGCGTTGATGCTTCGGGACAGGGGACAGATACGCAGTATTTT.

This clone has more than one count but fewer than ten. The genes are TRBV6-4 and TRBJ1-6; D is uncertain. V lost 0 bases and J 7 bases, leaving 4 bases between the germline ends. The CDR3 has 13 residues. Germline V gene sequence: CDR1 MRHNA, CDR2 SNTAGT. This CDR3 is CASSDSGNSPLHF. The CDR3 DNA follows: TGTGCCAGCAGTGACTCAGGGAATTCACCCCTCCACTTT.

In its sample, this clone was seen once. The chain links TRBV10-1 to TRBJ2-1, with D tentatively TRBD1 (6 bases). V lost 4 bases and J 0 bases, leaving 7 bases between the germline ends. Germline CDR1 reads WNHNN; CDR2 reads SYGVQD (reference sequence). This CDR3 comprises 14 residues. This chain's CDR3 is CASSGQASYNEQFF. The CDR3 region has the DNA TGCGCCAGCAGTGGACAGGCCTCCTACAATGAGCAGTTCTTC.

The chain links TRBV6-1 to TRBJ2-2; TRBD1 aligns across 9 bases. The trim removed 2 bases at V and 4 bases at J, leaving 5 bases unmatched. This CDR3 spans 16 amino acids. The V gene's germline CDR1 is MNHNS and CDR2 SASEGT. The CDR3 nucleotides are TGTGCCAGCAGTGAACCACGACAGGGGGGCACCGGGGAGCTGTTTTTT. Protein product: CASSEPRQGGTGELFF.

The gene calls are TRBV30 and TRBJ2-5; D is possibly TRBD1 or TRBD2 (5 bases each). The CDR3 extends over 15 amino acids. Germline V gives CDR1 GTSNPN, CDR2 SVGIG (reference sequence). V lost 2 bases and J lost 2, with 15 bases in between. The chain's CDR3 is CAWSQIGARQETQYF. CDR3 coding DNA: TGTGCCTGGAGTCAAATCGGGGCTAGACAAGAGACCCAGTACTTC.

The gene calls are TRBV28 and TRBJ2-7; possibly TRBD1 for D (6 bases). V gave up 3 bases and J gave up 6 bases, with 15 bases separating them. This CDR3 has 14 amino acids. In germline, CDR1 is MDHEN, CDR2 SYDVKM. The CDR3 spells CASSFRTGRGEQYF. CDR3 in DNA: TGTGCCAGCAGTTTTCGCACAGGGAGAGGCGAGCAGTACTTC.

This clone came up once. The chain recombines TRBV2 with TRBJ1-4; perhaps TRBD1 as D (5 bases). CDR1 and CDR2 from the germline V gene are SNHLY and FYNNEI. The CDR3 runs to 16 residues. V lost 8 bases to trimming and J lost 5 bases, with 21 bases between them. In nucleotides, the CDR3 is TGTGCCAGCTCGACTTGGGGGAGGGGCCAAAATGAAAAACTGTTTTTT. This codes for CASSTWGRGQNEKLFF. Filled out from reference TRBV2 and TRBJ1-4, the complete variable domain reads EPEVTQTPSHQVTQMGQEVILRCVPISNHLYFYWYRQILGQKVEFLVSFYNNEISEKSEIFDDQFSVERPDGSNFTLKIRSTKLEDSAMYFCASSTWGRGQNEKLFFGSGTQLSVL.

This chain links TRBV6-6 with TRBJ2-3; 7 nucleotides match TRBD1. Germline CDR1 is MNHNY and CDR2 is SVGAGI (reference sequence). This CDR3 contains 16 residues. V lost 7 bases to trimming and J lost 1 base; unmatched junction nucleotides: 11. The CDR3 region has the DNA TGTGCCAGCACCTTATCAGACAGGGCTGGCACAGATACGCAGTATTTT. It specifies CASTLSDRAGTDTQYF.

The chain employs TRBV25-1 and TRBJ2-2; perhaps TRBD1 as D (5 bases). The CDR3 length is 15 residues. Per the germline V gene, CDR1 is MGHDK and CDR2 is SYGVNS. V lost 4 bases, J lost 4 bases, and 13 bases lay in between. CDR3 sequence (DNA): TGTGCCAGCAGTGCAGCGACAGTAGGCACCGGGGAGCTGTTTTTT. As protein: CASSAATVGTGELFF.

The chain employs TRBV27 and TRBJ1-1; D not resolved. This CDR3 has 14 residues. CDR1 and CDR2 (germline): MNHEY, SMNVEV (reference sequence). The ends were cut back, 3 bases at V and 0 bases at J, with 8 bases in the middle. The CDR3 region has the DNA TGTGCCAGCAGTTTTTTGGGCTTGAACACTGAAGCTTTCTTT. It codes for CASSFLGLNTEAFF.

The chain couples TRBV6-5 to TRBJ2-3; D is undetermined. The CDR3 covers 13 residues. Trimming shortened V by 5 bases and J by 5 bases, and 11 bases separated the two germline ends. Per the germline V gene, CDR1 is MNHEY and CDR2 is SVGAGI. CDR3: CASSAPLGDTQYF. The CDR3 nucleotides read TGTGCCAGCAGTGCCCCTCTGGGAGATACGCAGTATTTT.

The CDR3 bases are TGCGCCAGCAGCTTGTTAGCCTCCGGGACAGGGCTAGAGACCCAGTACTTC. Translating gives CASSLLASGTGLETQYF. The chain employs TRBV5-1 and TRBJ2-5; 9 nucleotides align to TRBD1. The junction had 11 bases not matched to a gene; V was cut back by 1 base and J by 4 bases. Germline V gene sequence: CDR1 SGHRS, CDR2 YFSETQ. This CDR3 comprises 17 residues.

The J gene is TRBJ2-4, the V gene TRBV5-1; 7 bases line up with TRBD1. Trimming removed 4 bases from V and 8 bases from J; junction bases left unmatched: 12. Germline values: CDR1 SGHRS, CDR2 YFSETQ. This CDR3 contains 15 residues. The CDR3 here is CASSPGQAPGDIQYF. CDR3 DNA sequence: TGCGCCAGCAGCCCTGGACAGGCCCCCGGGGACATTCAGTACTTC.